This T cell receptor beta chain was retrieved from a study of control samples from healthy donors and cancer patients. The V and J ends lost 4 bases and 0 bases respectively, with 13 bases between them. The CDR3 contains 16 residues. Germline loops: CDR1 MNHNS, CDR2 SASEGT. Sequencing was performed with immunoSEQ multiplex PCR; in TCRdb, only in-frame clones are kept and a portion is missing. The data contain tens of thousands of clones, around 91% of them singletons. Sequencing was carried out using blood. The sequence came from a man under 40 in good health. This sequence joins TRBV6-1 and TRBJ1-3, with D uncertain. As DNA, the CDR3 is TGTGCCAGCAGTGGGAGTGCGCTTAACTCTGGAAACACCATATATTTT. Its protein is CASSGSALNSGNTIYF.